Detailed here is one T cell receptor beta chain. The antigen is not known. V shed 3 bases, J shed 6 bases, and the junction held 11 bases outside the gene matches. CDR3 size: 16 residues. The germline V gene encodes CDR1 SGHTA and CDR2 FQGNSA. These data belong to a study of quantifying T cell responses using KT2 cells. Study-wide context: TCR alpha and beta constant-region primers primed reverse transcription of RNA.

Findings and limits, study-wide: Detection of KT2 sequences held at the lowest tested level, about one cell per 100,000 PBMC.

An oligo carrying a UMI was ligated to the cDNA 3' end. An equimolar mix of RC1.1 and RC1.2 primed the beta chain across TRBC1 and TRBC2. One entry per CDR3 protein results from TCRdb running MiXCR on the UMI-ligation and nested PCR reads. Among 52,000 or so distinct CDR3 sequences listed, around an eighth were seen once. The clonotype originates from a human donor. The sequenced material came from PBMCs spiked with cells of the T cell clone KT2. The chain has TRBV7-2 and TRBJ1-5; 7 bases map to TRBD1. The CDR3 reads CASSLTGQTRGQPQHF. CDR3 DNA: TGTGCCAGCAGCTTGACGGGACAGACCAGGGGTCAGCCCCAGCATTTT.